The rows below give T cell receptor beta chains drawn from one sample of a study of cytomegalovirus exposure and HLA in healthy donors. Generated by immunoSEQ multiplex PCR, the TCRdb table keeps only in-frame clones and is missing some. The table includes about 240,000 clones, about 85% detected once. The sequenced sample was PBMCs. These receptors were obtained from a girl aged 2 to 9 in good health and CMV-seronegative. Both conserved end residues are part of each CDR3. The D gene is left open where the match is weak. Expanded clones are given a class, and other clones once, few, many or no size at all.

few,TRBJ2-1,17,NA,TRBV4-1,TGCGCCAGCAGCCCCTTCCTAGGGAAATCGGGAGTGAATGAGCAGTTCTTC,CASSPFLGKSGVNEQFF
NA,TRBJ1-2,16,NA,TRBV30,TGTGCCTGGAGTCTTCCTCACCAGGGCTACAACTATGGCTACACCTTC,CAWSLPHQGYNYGYTF
NA,TRBJ2-7,16,NA,TRBV4-1,TGCGCCAGCAGCCTCCTCTTTAGCGTCGACTCCTACGAGCAGTACTTC,CASSLLFSVDSYEQYF
NA,TRBJ1-2,13,NA,TRBV18,TGTGCCAGCTCACCGTCGGGGGACTATGGCTACACCTTC,CASSPSGDYGYTF
NA,TRBJ2-1,12,TRBD1,TRBV30,TGTGCCTGGAGGGGACAGGGTGGCGAGCAGTTCTTC,CAWRGQGGEQFF
NA,TRBJ2-3,11,NA,TRBV30,TGTGCCTGGAGCAGGGTAGATACGCAGTATTTT,CAWSRVDTQYF
NA,TRBJ1-2,13,NA,TRBV6-6,TGTGCCAGCAGGGACGGGGATGGCTATGGCTACACCTTC,CASRDGDGYGYTF
NA,TRBJ1-5,15,TRBD1,TRBV19,TGTGCCAGTAGTGATGACAGGGCCAGCAATCAGCCCCAGCATTTT,CASSDDRASNQPQHF
NA,TRBJ2-1,13,NA,TRBV4-1,TGCGCCAGCAGCCAAGATAAGGGGGGACTAACGTTCTTC,CASSQDKGGLTFF
NA,TRBJ1-1,14,NA,TRBV11-2,TGTGCCAGCAGCTTAGCTACAGCGAACACTGAAGCTTTCTTT,CASSLATANTEAFF
NA,TRBJ1-1,13,NA,TRBV11-2,TGTGCCAGCAGCTTACACAGGGAAACTGAAGCTTTCTTT,CASSLHRETEAFF